This TCR beta chain was recovered during a study of blood T cells in healthy people across ages. Study-wide context: Researchers report that template switching captured about one barcoded beta molecule per two T cells.

Using a J-beta primer mix together with a sample-barcoded 5' primer, a second PCR was run for about 6 to 11 cycles. Via MiXCR, TCRdb re-called the 5' RACE reads, giving one row per CDR3 protein. The table lists over a million distinct CDR3 sequences, around 55% of them singletons. V trimming: 8 bases; J trimming: 9 bases; junction bases outside the gene matches: 10. CDR3 length: 15 residues. Germline assignment: CDR1 MNHEY and CDR2 SMNVEV (reference sequence). Healthy Russian Caucasian donors spanned ages roughly 6 to 100 years. The V call is TRBV27, the J call TRBJ1-6; 10 nucleotides match TRBD1. Sequencing used blood. This receptor was identified in a man between 18 and 35 years old in good health. The CDR3 DNA is TGTGCCAGCCTGGGGACAGGGGATTTCGCTTCACCCCTCCACTTT. Its translation: CASLGTGDFASPLHF.